Listed below are T cell receptor beta chains from one sample, sequenced in a study of shared clonotypes between healthy human individuals. Data came from immunoSEQ multiplex PCR; TCRdb stores just in-frame clones and leaves some out. The repertoire holds about 2.4 million clones, with 85% to 95% as singletons. Sequencing used naive CD4+ T cells sorted from blood. The receptors come from a young man in good health. CDR3s include the opening cysteine and the closing phenylalanine or tryptophan. Fields, in order: J gene, clone size, D gene, V gene, CDR3 length, CDR3 protein, CDR3 DNA. A D gene is named only where the DNA matches it firmly. Size values are once, few and many counts, or a class for expanded clones, and some rows have none.

TRBJ2-5,NA,NA,TRBV5-1,13,CASSLFRQETQYF,TGCGCCAGCAGCTTGTTCCGGCAAGAGACCCAGTACTTC
TRBJ1-2,NA,TRBD1,TRBV7-8,15,CASSLEGQGRHGYTF,TGTGCCAGCAGCTTAGAGGGACAGGGAAGGCATGGCTACACCTTC
TRBJ2-7,NA,NA,TRBV7-2,13,CASSLEISTEQYF,TGTGCCAGCAGCTTAGAAATTTCCACCGAGCAGTACTTC
TRBJ2-2,NA,TRBD1,TRBV12-5,15,CASGLGQGNTGELFF,TGTGCTAGTGGCTTGGGACAGGGTAACACCGGGGAGCTGTTTTTT
TRBJ1-2,NA,NA,TRBV9,15,CASSVGEQGYYGYTF,TGTGCCAGCAGCGTAGGAGAGCAGGGATACTATGGCTACACCTTC
TRBJ2-7,NA,NA,TRBV7-2,15,CASSREGYGSYEQYF,TGTGCCAGCAGCCGTGAGGGATATGGCTCCTACGAGCAGTACTTC
TRBJ2-1,NA,TRBD1,TRBV5-4,17,CASSAGLRTGGPGEQFF,TGTGCCAGCAGCGCTGGATTGAGGACAGGGGGGCCGGGGGAGCAGTTCTTC
TRBJ1-3,NA,NA,TRBV9,15,CASSVAGHSGNTIYF,TGTGCCAGCAGCGTGGCAGGACACTCTGGAAACACCATATATTTT
TRBJ2-2,NA,TRBD1,TRBV19,13,CASIGTVTGELFF,TGTGCCAGTATCGGGACAGTGACCGGGGAGCTGTTTTTT
TRBJ1-1,NA,NA,TRBV19,14,CASSIIGQNTEAFF,TGTGCCAGTAGTATTATAGGCCAGAACACTGAAGCTTTCTTT
TRBJ1-6,NA,NA,TRBV7-9,12,CASSLGSSPLHF,TGTGCCAGCAGCTTGGGAAGTTCACCCCTCCACTTT
TRBJ2-3,NA,NA,TRBV10-1,15,CASSEGSGSTDTQYF,TGCGCCAGCAGTGAGGGTAGCGGATCCACAGATACGCAGTATTTT
TRBJ2-3,NA,NA,TRBV18,13,CASSPLDTDTQYF,TGTGCCAGCTCACCCCTTGACACAGATACGCAGTATTTT
TRBJ1-2,NA,NA,TRBV23-1,13,CASSQAGAHGYTF,TGCGCCAGCAGTCAGGCAGGGGCTCATGGCTACACCTTC
TRBJ2-4,NA,TRBD2,TRBV5-1,16,CASSLGTSGPRDIQYF,TGCGCCAGCAGCTTAGGGACTAGCGGCCCCAGGGACATTCAGTACTTC
TRBJ1-5,few,NA,TRBV6-1,14,CASSDGRGNQPQHF,TGTGCCAGCAGTGATGGCAGGGGAAATCAGCCCCAGCATTTT
TRBJ2-5,NA,NA,TRBV18,13,CASSRTEQETQYF,TGTGCCAGCTCACGGACAGAACAAGAGACCCAGTACTTC
TRBJ2-7,NA,TRBD2,TRBV6-1,14,CASRWTSGVYEQYF,TGTGCCAGCAGATGGACTAGCGGGGTGTACGAGCAGTACTTC
TRBJ2-7,once,TRBD2,TRBV6-5,14,CASTSRERTYEQYF,TGTGCCAGCACTTCGCGGGAGCGAACCTACGAGCAGTACTTC
TRBJ2-3,NA,TRBD2,TRBV6-1,17,CASSKAASGMSTDTQYF,TGTGCCAGCAGTAAAGCCGCTAGCGGGATGAGCACAGATACGCAGTATTTT
TRBJ2-2,NA,TRBD2,TRBV5-5,16,CASSLEAGVSSGELFF,TGTGCCAGCAGCTTGGAGGCGGGAGTATCGTCCGGGGAGCTGTTTTTT
TRBJ2-3,once,NA,TRBV10-3,14,CAISELEGVDTQYF,TGTGCCATCAGTGAGTTGGAGGGAGTAGATACGCAGTATTTT
TRBJ2-7,NA,NA,TRBV30,10,CAWSEGKQYF,TGTGCCTGGAGTGAGGGGAAGCAGTACTTC
TRBJ2-5,NA,TRBD1,TRBV10-3,15,CAISETGTAEETQYF,TGTGCCATCAGTGAAACCGGGACAGCGGAAGAGACCCAGTACTTC
TRBJ1-5,few,TRBD1,TRBV28,14,CASSPRDRAQPQHF,TGTGCCAGCAGTCCACGGGACAGGGCTCAGCCCCAGCATTTT
TRBJ2-3,NA,NA,TRBV5-4,16,CASSPGPNSHTDTQYF,TGTGCCAGCAGCCCCGGACCCAATAGCCACACAGATACGCAGTATTTT
TRBJ1-2,NA,NA,TRBV2,13,CASSEVTHNGYTF,TGTGCCAGCAGTGAAGTTACACACAATGGCTACACCTTC
TRBJ2-3,NA,TRBD2,TRBV4-3,15,CASSRAGEELDTQYF,TGCGCCAGCAGTCGGGCGGGAGAGGAGTTAGATACGCAGTATTTT
TRBJ2-5,once,NA,TRBV5-4,15,CASSWGDRRWETQYF,TGTGCCAGCAGCTGGGGAGACCGAAGGTGGGAGACCCAGTACTTC
TRBJ1-5,NA,TRBD1,TRBV12-5,17,CASGFGQGVGGNQPQHF,TGTGCTAGTGGTTTCGGACAGGGGGTGGGAGGCAATCAGCCCCAGCATTTT
TRBJ2-2,NA,TRBD2,TRBV19,16,CASSRLAGFDTGELFF,TGTGCCAGTAGCCGACTAGCGGGATTCGACACCGGGGAGCTGTTTTTT
TRBJ2-7,NA,NA,TRBV7-2,13,CASSLPGSYEQYF,TGTGCCAGCAGCTTACCTGGCTCCTACGAGCAGTACTTC
TRBJ1-2,NA,NA,TRBV20-1,9,CSAKYGYTF,TGCAGTGCCAAATATGGCTACACCTTC
TRBJ1-2,NA,TRBD1,TRBV5-4,12,CASGRGQDGYTF,TGTGCCAGCGGTAGGGGGCAGGATGGCTACACCTTC
TRBJ1-2,NA,NA,TRBV18,13,CASSPVEGSGYTF,TGTGCCAGCTCACCCGTAGAGGGGTCTGGCTACACCTTC
TRBJ1-6,NA,NA,TRBV28,15,CASSLRRLRDSPLHF,TGTGCCAGCAGTTTAAGGAGGCTTAGGGATTCACCCCTCCACTTT
TRBJ1-1,NA,NA,TRBV6-1,14,CASSELQGRSEAFF,TGTGCCAGCAGTGAATTACAGGGTCGCTCTGAAGCTTTCTTT
TRBJ2-1,NA,NA,TRBV18,17,CASSPLPFTALNNEQFF,TGTGCCAGCTCACCCCTTCCCTTCACAGCACTTAACAATGAGCAGTTCTTC
TRBJ1-5,NA,TRBD1,TRBV15,17,CATIASGDRGRGQPQHF,TGTGCCACCATCGCATCCGGGGACAGGGGGCGCGGCCAGCCCCAGCATTTT
TRBJ2-7,NA,NA,TRBV7-8,16,CASSLRSQEGINEQYF,TGTGCCAGCAGCTTACGTTCTCAGGAGGGCATTAACGAGCAGTACTTC
TRBJ2-3,NA,TRBD2,TRBV5-1,16,CASSLELAGSTDTQYF,TGCGCCAGCAGCTTGGAACTAGCGGGGAGCACAGATACGCAGTATTTT
TRBJ1-2,NA,NA,TRBV10-3,14,CAIGGGEGNYGYTF,TGTGCCATCGGAGGGGGGGAGGGAAACTATGGCTACACCTTC
TRBJ1-3,NA,NA,TRBV18,15,CAGSPPADNGNTIYF,TGTGCCGGCTCACCACCGGCGGATAATGGAAACACCATATATTTT
TRBJ2-3,once,TRBD2,TRBV6-5,14,CASTRTSGTDTQYF,TGTGCCAGCACACGGACTAGCGGGACAGATACGCAGTATTTT
TRBJ2-7,NA,NA,TRBV28,16,CASSLGHPGGHYEQYF,TGTGCCAGCAGTTTGGGACACCCCGGGGGGCATTACGAGCAGTACTTC
TRBJ2-7,once,TRBD2,TRBV10-3,14,CAISVDYSGDEQYF,TGTGCCATCAGTGTGGACTATAGCGGGGACGAGCAGTACTTC
TRBJ2-5,NA,NA,TRBV2,15,CASSDAGAYQETQYF,TGTGCCAGCAGTGACGCAGGGGCGTACCAAGAGACCCAGTACTTC
TRBJ2-5,NA,TRBD2,TRBV9,16,CASSVTSGGAGETQYF,TGTGCCAGCAGCGTAACTAGCGGGGGGGCCGGAGAGACCCAGTACTTC
TRBJ1-4,NA,NA,TRBV15,15,CATRSTERLNEKLFF,TGTGCCACGAGGAGTACAGAGAGGCTTAATGAAAAACTGTTTTTT
TRBJ2-7,once,TRBD1,TRBV6-1,15,CASYSSGTGSYEQYF,TGTGCCAGCTATTCCTCCGGGACAGGGTCCTACGAGCAGTACTTC
TRBJ2-7,NA,NA,TRBV5-4,16,CASSLGGSGAVYEQYF,TGTGCCAGCAGCTTGGGCGGGTCCGGGGCGGTCTACGAGCAGTACTTC
TRBJ1-1,NA,NA,TRBV7-8,16,CASSSAPGDKGTEAFF,TGTGCCAGCAGCTCCGCCCCGGGGGACAAGGGCACTGAAGCTTTCTTT
TRBJ2-1,NA,TRBD1,TRBV11-2,16,CASSLTPGQGIGEQFF,TGTGCCAGCAGCTTAACCCCGGGACAGGGAATCGGTGAGCAGTTCTTC
TRBJ2-3,NA,TRBD2,TRBV5-1,15,CASGFSGSWGDTQYF,TGCGCCAGCGGATTTAGCGGGTCCTGGGGAGATACGCAGTATTTT
TRBJ1-4,NA,TRBD1,TRBV5-1,14,CASSRTGEDEKLFF,TGCGCCAGCAGCCGGACAGGGGAGGACGAAAAACTGTTTTTT
TRBJ1-1,NA,NA,TRBV5-1,13,CASSSLGGGEAFF,TGCGCCAGCAGCTCTCTGGGCGGGGGTGAAGCTTTCTTT
TRBJ2-1,NA,NA,TRBV19,13,CASTPNSYNEQFF,TGTGCCAGCACCCCCAACTCCTACAATGAGCAGTTCTTC
TRBJ1-1,NA,NA,TRBV5-1,12,CASSPPATEAFF,TGCGCCAGCAGCCCTCCAGCCACTGAAGCTTTCTTT
TRBJ2-5,NA,NA,TRBV10-3,15,CAISELEGPQETQYF,TGTGCCATCAGTGAGTTAGAGGGACCTCAAGAGACCCAGTACTTC
TRBJ2-4,NA,NA,TRBV5-1,14,CASSLYLGANIQYF,TGCGCCAGCAGTTTATATTTGGGGGCAAACATTCAGTACTTC